A single sample gave rise to the 29 T cell receptor beta chains below, sequenced in a study of cytomegalovirus exposure and HLA in healthy donors. Generated by immunoSEQ multiplex PCR, the TCRdb table keeps only in-frame clones and is missing some. The profile covers some 130,000 clones, with 85% to 90% appearing a single time and nearly 3% taken by the ten largest. Material for sequencing was PBMCs. Receptors originate from a man aged 18-30 years in good health and CMV-seronegative.

The CDR3: CASSFSGRGETQYF. The CDR3 bases are TGTGCCAGCAGCTTTAGCGGGAGAGGAGAGACCCAGTACTTC. This sequence joins TRBV9 and TRBJ2-5; 9 positions agree with TRBD2. The ends lost 4 bases at V and 4 bases at J; junction bases unmatched: 5. The germline CDR1 and CDR2 sequences are SGDLS and YYNGEE. The CDR3 length is 14 residues.

V usage is TRBV11-2 and J usage is TRBJ2-5; 10 nucleotides match TRBD1. The length of the CDR3 is 16 residues. J lost 5 bases, V lost 2 bases, and 8 bases had no gene match. Germline V gives CDR1 SGHAT, CDR2 FQNNGV. This chain's CDR3 is CASSLWGQGLGETQYF. For the CDR3, the DNA is TGTGCCAGCAGCTTATGGGGACAGGGGTTGGGTGAGACCCAGTACTTC.

The V and J genes are TRBV7-2 and TRBJ2-1; possibly TRBD2 for D (5 bases). The V and J ends lost 4 bases and 4 bases respectively, with 14 bases between them. Germline V lookup: CDR1 SGHTA, CDR2 FQGNSA. The CDR3 has 15 amino acids. In nucleotides, the CDR3 is TGTGCCAGCAGCTATCAGCGGTCGAGGTACAATGAGCAGTTCTTC. Translating it yields CASSYQRSRYNEQFF.

The V and J genes are TRBV30 and TRBJ2-6; no definite D call. The CDR3 runs to 17 residues. V was cut by 0 bases and J by 0 bases, with 12 bases left in between. Germline CDR1 and CDR2: GTSNPN and SVGIG (reference sequence). The CDR3 DNA sequence: TGTGCCTGGAGTGTACTGGGCAGATCCTCTGGGGCCAACGTCCTGACTTTC. The encoded protein is CAWSVLGRSSGANVLTF.

The V gene is TRBV19, the J gene TRBJ1-5; D is possibly TRBD1 (5 bases). V was cut by 5 bases and J by 3 bases, with 11 bases left in between. The germline V gene encodes CDR1 LNHDA and CDR2 SQIVND (reference sequence). The CDR3 is 14 residues long. CDR3 nucleotides: TGTGCCAGTAGTTCCGACAGCGTCAATCAGCCCCAGCATTTT. It translates to CASSSDSVNQPQHF.

The gene calls are TRBV27 and TRBJ2-7; TRBD1 agrees at 7 bases. CDR1 and CDR2 (germline): MNHEY, SMNVEV (reference sequence). The CDR3 covers 16 residues. After removal of 0 bases from V and 3 bases from J, the junction contained 8 bases not matched to a gene. CDR3 sequence: CASSLSRQGARYEQYF. CDR3 coding DNA: TGTGCCAGCAGTTTATCCCGACAGGGCGCTCGCTACGAGCAGTACTTC.

The rearrangement joins TRBV5-1 to TRBJ1-1; no clear D gene. Trimming pared 0 bases from V and 1 base from J, leaving 10 bases between. This CDR3 has 15 residues. Germline CDR1 SGHRS, CDR2 YFSETQ. Here the CDR3 reads CASSLAGIRNTEAFF. DNA for the CDR3: TGCGCCAGCAGCTTGGCCGGGATTCGGAACACTGAAGCTTTCTTT. The whole variable domain, remainder taken from reference TRBV5-1 and TRBJ1-1, is KAGVTQTPRYLIKTRGQQVTLSCSPISGHRSVSWYQQTPGQGLQFLFEYFSETQRNKGNFPGRFSGRQFSNSRSEMNVSTLELGDSALYLCASSLAGIRNTEAFFGQGTRLTVV.

This sequence joins TRBV18 and TRBJ2-7; 7 bases agree with TRBD1. The CDR3 extends over 14 amino acids. The V gene end was trimmed by 3 bases and the J gene end by 3 bases; junction bases not matched to a gene: 5. Germline V gives CDR1 KGHSH, CDR2 LQKENI. The CDR3, as DNA: TGTGCCAGCTCACCCCGGGACAGTTTCTACGAGCAGTACTTC. Residues: CASSPRDSFYEQYF.

The chain combines TRBV28 with TRBJ2-7, with unresolved D. The CDR3 has 15 residues. The V gene's germline CDR1 is MDHEN and CDR2 SYDVKM. V was pared by 5 bases and J by 0 bases, with 14 bases between. The CDR3 nucleotides read TGTGCCAGCAGTCCCTGGGCCATTTCCTCCTACGAGCAGTACTTC. Amino acid sequence: CASSPWAISSYEQYF.

The chain uses TRBV18 and TRBJ2-3; 10 positions agree with TRBD2. After removal of 5 bases from V and 6 bases from J, the junction contained 8 bases not matched to a gene. Germline CDR1 is KGHSH and CDR2 is LQKENI. The CDR3 length is 15 residues. CDR3 sequence reads: CASSSLTSGTDTQYF. Written as DNA, the CDR3 is TGTGCCAGCTCATCTTTAACTAGCGGGACCGATACGCAGTATTTT.

The chain recombines TRBV9 with TRBJ2-2, with D possibly being TRBD2 (6 bases). Trimming took 4 bases from V and 1 from J, leaving 14 bases between them. This CDR3 is built from 16 residues. CDR1 is SGDLS and CDR2 is YYNGEE in the germline V gene. The CDR3 reads CASSRGSGLNTGELFF. CDR3 coding DNA: TGTGCCAGCAGCAGGGGTAGCGGCCTGAACACCGGGGAGCTGTTTTTT.

CDR3 sequence: CAWSRAGTQYF. The DNA for the CDR3 is TGTGCCTGGAGTAGGGCGGGTACGCAGTATTTT. This chain links TRBV30 with TRBJ2-3; maybe TRBD2 (5 bases). The CDR3 sequence is 11 residues long. V lost 2 bases to trimming and J lost 8 bases, with 8 bases between them. Germline CDR1 reads GTSNPN; CDR2 reads SVGIG (reference sequence). Variable domain in full (rest from reference TRBV30 and TRBJ2-3): SQTIHQWPATLVQPVGSPLSLECTVEGTSNPNLYWYRQAAGRGLQLLFYSVGIGQISSEVPQNLSASRPQDRQFILSSKKLLLSDSGFYLCAWSRAGTQYFGPGTRLTVL.

This rearrangement joins TRBV5-4 to TRBJ2-7, with 7 bases fitting TRBD1. The CDR3 spans 12 residues. Germline trimming cut 4 bases from V and 4 bases from J; bases unmatched to any gene: 2. CDR1 is SGHNT, CDR2 YYREEE, per germline (reference sequence). The DNA for the CDR3 is TGTGCCAGCAGCCCACAGGGGTACGAGCAGTACTTC. This sequence encodes CASSPQGYEQYF.

The genes are TRBV9 and TRBJ2-2, with TRBD2 matching over 8 bases. Trimming removed 0 bases from V and 9 bases from J; junction bases left unmatched: 7. The CDR3 length is 15 residues. CDR1 SGDLS and CDR2 YYNGEE come from the germline V gene. The chain's CDR3 is CASSVESGGLRELFF. The CDR3 DNA reads TGTGCCAGCAGCGTAGAATCGGGAGGGTTAAGGGAGCTGTTTTTT. Full variable domain (missing parts from reference TRBV9 and TRBJ2-2): DSGVTQTPKHLITATGQRVTLRCSPRSGDLSVYWYQQSLDQGLQFLIQYYNGEERAKGNILERFSAQQFPDLHSELNLSSLELGDSALYFCASSVESGGLRELFFGEGSRLTVL.

The genes are TRBV6-1 and TRBJ2-1; TRBD1 matches 10 bases. J was trimmed by 4 bases and V by 6 bases; bases with no gene match: 3. The CDR3 is made up of 14 amino acids. Per germline, CDR1 MNHNS and CDR2 SASEGT. CDR3: CASSRDRGYNEQFF. DNA of the CDR3: TGTGCCAGCAGCCGGGACAGGGGATACAATGAGCAGTTCTTC.

J is TRBJ2-1 and V is TRBV25-1; D ambiguous. V lost 6 bases and J lost 0, with 12 bases in between. The CDR3 loop spans 15 amino acids. CDR1 and CDR2 from the germline V gene are MGHDK and SYGVNS. CDR3 loop: CASSRDSSSYNEQFF. The DNA for the CDR3 is TGTGCCAGCAGCCGAGATTCTAGCTCCTACAATGAGCAGTTCTTC.

J is TRBJ2-7 and V is TRBV6-1, with D perhaps TRBD1 (6 bases). Germline values: CDR1 MNHNS, CDR2 SASEGT. The CDR3 is 14 amino acids. V lost 4 bases to trimming and J lost 3 bases, with 13 bases between them. The CDR3 reads CASSARQVLYEQYF. The CDR3 region has the DNA TGTGCCAGCAGTGCCAGACAGGTCCTCTACGAGCAGTACTTC.

J is TRBJ1-2 and V is TRBV27; D gene uncertain. V lost 5 bases, J lost 0 bases, and 10 bases lay in between. Germline V gene sequence: CDR1 MNHEY, CDR2 SMNVEV (reference sequence). The CDR3 length is 14 residues. CDR3 in DNA: TGTGCCAGCAGTCCCGGGTGGGCTAACTATGGCTACACCTTC. Translation: CASSPGWANYGYTF.

This chain's CDR3 is CASSGAGGDTQYF. CDR3 nucleotide sequence: TGTGCCAGCAGTGGAGCCGGAGGAGATACGCAGTATTTT. J is TRBJ2-3 and V is TRBV2; TRBD2 is a possible D gene (5 bases). Trimming took off 4 bases at V and 5 bases at J, with 10 bases between the two ends. The germline V gene has CDR1 SNHLY and CDR2 FYNNEI. The length of the CDR3 is 13 residues. The variable domain in full, completed from reference TRBV2 and TRBJ2-3, reads EPEVTQTPSHQVTQMGQEVILRCVPISNHLYFYWYRQILGQKVEFLVSFYNNEISEKSEIFDDQFSVERPDGSNFTLKIRSTKLEDSAMYFCASSGAGGDTQYFGPGTRLTVL.

In regard to this clone: The limits of the CDR3 on the DNA are not certain, so only TCRdb's listed CDR3 is given. The rearrangement joins TRBV19 to TRBJ2-7; TRBD1 was called by the table and not checked on the DNA. CDR1 is LNHDA and CDR2 is SQIVND in the germline V gene (reference sequence). Inclusive of both ends, the CDR3 amounts to 14 amino acids. The CDR3 spells CASSILAEAYEQYF.

The chain has TRBV5-1 and TRBJ2-7; 8 positions match TRBD1. This CDR3 has 13 amino acids. Germline-derived CDR1 and CDR2 are SGHRS and YFSETQ. The ends lost 5 bases at V and 6 bases at J; junction bases unmatched: 7. This CDR3 reads CASRTGQGAEQYF. In DNA, the CDR3 is TGCGCCAGCAGGACAGGACAGGGAGCCGAGCAGTACTTC.

This clone was seen once. The J gene is TRBJ1-2, the V gene TRBV6-4, with 7 bases identical to TRBD1. CDR1 MRHNA and CDR2 SNTAGT come from the germline V gene. The CDR3 sequence is 12 residues long. Trimming removed 5 bases from V and 7 bases from J; junction bases left unmatched: 4. The CDR3 here is CASSNWTGGYTF. The CDR3 DNA is TGTGCCAGCAGTAACTGGACAGGTGGCTACACCTTC.

Regarding this clone: Other DNA sequences within the sample encode an identical CDR3. The rearrangement links TRBV4-1 to TRBJ2-2; no clear D gene. CDR1 is MGHRA, CDR2 YSYEKL, per germline. This CDR3 has 12 residues. The V end lost 1 base, the J end lost 5 bases, and 2 bases lay between the germline ends. CDR3 DNA sequence: TGCGCCAGCAGCCAAGCGACCGGGGAGCTGTTTTTT. This encodes CASSQATGELFF.

This chain links TRBV6-6 with TRBJ2-7; the match to TRBD1 covers 11 bases. With V trimmed by 5 bases and J by 7 bases, 4 bases remained unmatched. The length of the CDR3 is 13 residues. Germline loops: CDR1 MNHNY, CDR2 SVGAGI (reference sequence). The CDR3 bases are TGTGCCAGCAGTCTAGGGACAGGGGGGGAGCAGTACTTC. This encodes CASSLGTGGEQYF.

The J gene is TRBJ1-3, the V gene TRBV2, with D hard to call. This CDR3 spans 16 amino acids. Germline CDR1 SNHLY, CDR2 FYNNEI. V lost 1 base to trimming and J lost 0 bases, with 10 bases between them. CDR3 nucleotide sequence: TGTGCCAGCAGTGAAGTTGCTGGAGCCTCTGGAAACACCATATATTTT. Its protein is CASSEVAGASGNTIYF. Looking up the rest from reference TRBV2 and TRBJ1-3 gives the full variable domain: EPEVTQTPSHQVTQMGQEVILRCVPISNHLYFYWYRQILGQKVEFLVSFYNNEISEKSEIFDDQFSVERPDGSNFTLKIRSTKLEDSAMYFCASSEVAGASGNTIYFGEGSWLTVV.

This clone was found a few times. The chain recombines TRBV5-1 with TRBJ1-2; 8 positions agree with TRBD1. V trimming: 0 bases; J trimming: 4 bases; junction bases outside the gene matches: 2. Germline V CDR1 and CDR2: SGHRS, YFSETQ. The length of the CDR3 is 14 residues. CDR3 DNA sequence: TGCGCCAGCAGCTTGGCCGGGACAGGCTATGGCTACACCTTC. As protein: CASSLAGTGYGYTF. Based on the CDR3 plus reference TRBV5-1 and TRBJ1-2, the full variable domain is KAGVTQTPRYLIKTRGQQVTLSCSPISGHRSVSWYQQTPGQGLQFLFEYFSETQRNKGNFPGRFSGRQFSNSRSEMNVSTLELGDSALYLCASSLAGTGYGYTFGSGTRLTVV.

V is TRBV19 and J is TRBJ2-7, with 7 bases lining up with TRBD1. CDR1 is LNHDA, CDR2 SQIVND, per germline (reference sequence). CDR3 length: 14 amino acids. The junction had 8 bases not matched to a gene; V was cut back by 9 bases and J by 0 bases. Here the CDR3 reads CARGLGQPSYEQYF. In nucleotides, the CDR3 is TGTGCCAGGGGGCTGGGACAGCCCTCCTACGAGCAGTACTTC.

This chain joins TRBV27 and TRBJ2-7, with TRBD1 identical over 10 bases. There are 14 residues in the CDR3. J gave up 3 bases and V 4 bases, and 3 bases lay outside the gene matches. CDR1 and CDR2 (germline): MNHEY, SMNVEV (reference sequence). DNA for the CDR3: TGTGCCAGCAGTTCCCGGGACAGGGGCTACGAGCAGTACTTC. Translating gives CASSSRDRGYEQYF.

This chain connects TRBV11-2 to TRBJ2-5; 8 bases are a match to TRBD2. V lost 6 bases to trimming and J lost 0 bases; unmatched junction nucleotides: 15. Germline CDR1 SGHAT, CDR2 FQNNGV. This CDR3 has 18 amino acids. This CDR3 is CASSLGAGGPINQETQYF. Written as DNA, the CDR3 is TGTGCCAGCAGTCTCGGGGCGGGGGGACCCATCAACCAAGAGACCCAGTACTTC.